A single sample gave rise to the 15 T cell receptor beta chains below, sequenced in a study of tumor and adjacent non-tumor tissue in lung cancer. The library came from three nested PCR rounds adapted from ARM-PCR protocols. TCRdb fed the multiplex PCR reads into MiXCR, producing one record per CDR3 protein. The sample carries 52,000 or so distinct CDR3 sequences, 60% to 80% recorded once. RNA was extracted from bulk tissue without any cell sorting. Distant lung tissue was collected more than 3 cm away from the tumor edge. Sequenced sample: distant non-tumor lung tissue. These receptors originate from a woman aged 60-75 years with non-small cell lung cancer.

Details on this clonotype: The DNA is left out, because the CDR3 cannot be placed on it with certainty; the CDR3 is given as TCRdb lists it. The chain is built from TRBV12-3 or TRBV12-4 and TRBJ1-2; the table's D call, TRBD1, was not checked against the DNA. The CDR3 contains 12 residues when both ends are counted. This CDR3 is CAIRGDDYGCTF.

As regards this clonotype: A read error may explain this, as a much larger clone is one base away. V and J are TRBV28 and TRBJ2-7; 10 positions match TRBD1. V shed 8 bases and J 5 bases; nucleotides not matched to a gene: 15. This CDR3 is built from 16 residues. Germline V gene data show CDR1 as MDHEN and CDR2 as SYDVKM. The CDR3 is CASGSHRRQGADEQYF. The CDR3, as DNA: TGTGCCAGCGGTTCCCACCGGCGACAGGGGGCGGACGAGCAGTACTTC.

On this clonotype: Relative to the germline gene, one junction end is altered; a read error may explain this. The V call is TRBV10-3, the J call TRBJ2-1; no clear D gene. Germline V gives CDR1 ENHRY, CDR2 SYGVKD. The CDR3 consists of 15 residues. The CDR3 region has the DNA TGTGTCATCAGTGAGTTGACCAACAGAGGCAATGAGCAGTTCTTC. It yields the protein CVISELTNRGNEQFF.

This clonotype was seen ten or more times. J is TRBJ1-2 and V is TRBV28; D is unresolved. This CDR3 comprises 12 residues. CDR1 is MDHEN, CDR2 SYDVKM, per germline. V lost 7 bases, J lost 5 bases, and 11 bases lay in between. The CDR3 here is CASKTDRYGYTF. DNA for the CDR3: TGTGCCAGCAAAACCGACCGATATGGCTACACCTTC.

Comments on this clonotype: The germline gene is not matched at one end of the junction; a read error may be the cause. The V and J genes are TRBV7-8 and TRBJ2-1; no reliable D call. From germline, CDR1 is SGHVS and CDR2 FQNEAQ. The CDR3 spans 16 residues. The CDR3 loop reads CASSPKPVQARDEQFF. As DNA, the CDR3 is TGTGCCAGCAGCCCCAAACCAGTCCAAGCCCGTGATGAACAGTTCTTC.

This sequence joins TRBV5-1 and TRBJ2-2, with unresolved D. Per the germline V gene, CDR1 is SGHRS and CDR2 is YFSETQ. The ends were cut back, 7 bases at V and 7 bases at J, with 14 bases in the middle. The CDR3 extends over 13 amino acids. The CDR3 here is CASLPIDIGELFF. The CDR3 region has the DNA TGCGCCAGCCTTCCGATTGATATCGGGGAGCTGTTTTTT.

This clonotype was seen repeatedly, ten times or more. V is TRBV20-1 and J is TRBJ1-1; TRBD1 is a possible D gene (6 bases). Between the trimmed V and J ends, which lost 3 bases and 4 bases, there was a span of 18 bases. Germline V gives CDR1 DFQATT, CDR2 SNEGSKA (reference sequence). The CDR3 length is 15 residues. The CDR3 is CSARASGGALTEAFF. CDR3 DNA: TGCAGTGCTAGGGCCAGTGGGGGGGCGCTCACTGAAGCTTTCTTT.

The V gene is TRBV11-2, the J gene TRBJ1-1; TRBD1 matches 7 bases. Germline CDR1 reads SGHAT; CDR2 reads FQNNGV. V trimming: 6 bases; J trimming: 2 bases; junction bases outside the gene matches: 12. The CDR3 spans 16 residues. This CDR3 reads CASRRDSLRGNTEAFF. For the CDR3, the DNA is TGTGCCAGCAGACGGGACAGCCTTAGGGGAAACACTGAAGCTTTCTTT.

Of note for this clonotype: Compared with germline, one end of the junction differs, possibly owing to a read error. CDR3 protein: CTSSLDDSVSPLHF. The CDR3 region has the DNA TGTACCAGTAGCTTAGACGACTCTGTTTCACCCCTCCACTTT. J is TRBJ1-6 and V is TRBV7-9; D not certain. The germline V gene encodes CDR1 SEHNR and CDR2 FQNEAQ (reference sequence). The CDR3 contains 14 residues.

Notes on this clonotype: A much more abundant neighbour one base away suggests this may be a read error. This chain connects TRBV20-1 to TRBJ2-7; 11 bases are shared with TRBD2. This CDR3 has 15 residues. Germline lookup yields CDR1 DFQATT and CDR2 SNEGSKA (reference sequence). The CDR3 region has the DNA TGCAATGCGAGACCCTTTAGCGGGGGGGCCGGCGAGCAGTACTTC. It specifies CNARPFSGGAGEQYF.

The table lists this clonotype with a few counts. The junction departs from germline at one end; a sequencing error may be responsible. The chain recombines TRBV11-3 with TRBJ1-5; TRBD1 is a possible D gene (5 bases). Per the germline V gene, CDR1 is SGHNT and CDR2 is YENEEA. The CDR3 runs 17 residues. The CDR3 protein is CASSPQRACRAPEPHHF. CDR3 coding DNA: TGTGCCAGCAGTCCGCAAAGAGCATGCAGGGCCCCGGAGCCCCACCATTTT.

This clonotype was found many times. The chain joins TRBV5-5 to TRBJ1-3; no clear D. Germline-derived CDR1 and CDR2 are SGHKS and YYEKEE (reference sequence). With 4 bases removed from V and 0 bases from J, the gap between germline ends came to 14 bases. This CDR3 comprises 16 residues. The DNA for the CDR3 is TGTGCCAGCAGCCTGGGATCGACTACCTCTGGAAACACCATATATTTT. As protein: CASSLGSTTSGNTIYF.

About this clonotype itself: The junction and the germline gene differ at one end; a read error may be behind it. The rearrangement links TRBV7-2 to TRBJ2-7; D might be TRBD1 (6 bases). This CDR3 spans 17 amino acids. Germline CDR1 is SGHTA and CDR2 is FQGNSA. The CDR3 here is CARSFGPGDIRAYEQYF. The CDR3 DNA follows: TGTGCCAGAAGCTTTGGACCAGGGGATATTAGGGCGTACGAGCAGTACTTC.

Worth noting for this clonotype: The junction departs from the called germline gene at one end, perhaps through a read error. The CDR3 DNA reads TGCGCCAGCAACCAAGGGACAGGAGGGTTGAACACCGGGGAGCTGTTCTTT. This sequence encodes CASNQGTGGLNTGELFF. V is TRBV4-3 and J is TRBJ2-2, with 8 bases identical to TRBD1. The length of the CDR3 is 17 residues. CDR1 is LGHNA, CDR2 YSLEER, per germline.

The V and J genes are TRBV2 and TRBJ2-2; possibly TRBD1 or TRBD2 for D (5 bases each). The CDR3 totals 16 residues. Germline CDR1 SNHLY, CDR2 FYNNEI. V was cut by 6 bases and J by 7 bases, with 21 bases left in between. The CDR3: CASRNRTGHRIGELFF. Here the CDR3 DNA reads TGTGCCAGCAGAAATCGGACGGGGCACCGCATCGGGGAGCTGTTTTTT.